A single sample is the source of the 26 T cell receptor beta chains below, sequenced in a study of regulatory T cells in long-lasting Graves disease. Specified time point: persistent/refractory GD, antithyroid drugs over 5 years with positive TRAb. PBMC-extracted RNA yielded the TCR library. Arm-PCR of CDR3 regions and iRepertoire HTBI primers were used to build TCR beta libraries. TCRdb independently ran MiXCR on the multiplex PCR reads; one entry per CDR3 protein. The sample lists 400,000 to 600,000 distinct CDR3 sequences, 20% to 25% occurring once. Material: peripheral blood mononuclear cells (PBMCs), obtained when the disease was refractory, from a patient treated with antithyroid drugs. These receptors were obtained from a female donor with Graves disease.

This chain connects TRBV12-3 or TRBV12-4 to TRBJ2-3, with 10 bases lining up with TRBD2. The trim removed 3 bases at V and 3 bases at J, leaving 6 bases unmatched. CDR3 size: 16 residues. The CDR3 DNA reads TGTGCCAGCAGTTTCGTAGCGGGAGGAAGAACAGATACGCAGTATTTT. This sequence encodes CASSFVAGGRTDTQYF.

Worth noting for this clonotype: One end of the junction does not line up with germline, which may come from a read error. CDR3 region: CASSFQGDYQQYF. The CDR3 DNA is TGTGCCAGCAGTTTTCAGGGGGACTACCAGCAGTACTTC. The gene calls are TRBV11-2 and TRBJ2-7; D may match TRBD1 or TRBD2 (7 bases each). The CDR3 extends over 13 amino acids. Germline lookup yields CDR1 SGHAT and CDR2 FQNNGV.

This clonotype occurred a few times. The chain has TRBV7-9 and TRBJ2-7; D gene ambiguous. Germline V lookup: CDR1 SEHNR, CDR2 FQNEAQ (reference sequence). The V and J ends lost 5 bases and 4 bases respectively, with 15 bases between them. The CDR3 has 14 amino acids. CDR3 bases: TGTGCCAGCAGCCCTCCAATAAGCCCTTACGAGCAGTACTTC. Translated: CASSPPISPYEQYF.

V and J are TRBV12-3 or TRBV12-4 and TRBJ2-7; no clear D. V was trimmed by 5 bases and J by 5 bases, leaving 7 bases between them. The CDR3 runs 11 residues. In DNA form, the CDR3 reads TGTGCCAGCAGTCGGATCAACGAGCAGTACTTC. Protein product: CASSRINEQYF.

Written as DNA, the CDR3 is TGTGCCATCGCGGCGGGGGAGCAGTTCTACGAGCAGTACTTC. This translates into CAIAAGEQFYEQYF. This sequence joins TRBV10-3 and TRBJ2-7, with 7 bases fitting TRBD2. V was clipped by 8 bases and J by 3 bases; unmatched bases: 10. Germline loops: CDR1 ENHRY, CDR2 SYGVKD. The CDR3 runs to 14 residues.

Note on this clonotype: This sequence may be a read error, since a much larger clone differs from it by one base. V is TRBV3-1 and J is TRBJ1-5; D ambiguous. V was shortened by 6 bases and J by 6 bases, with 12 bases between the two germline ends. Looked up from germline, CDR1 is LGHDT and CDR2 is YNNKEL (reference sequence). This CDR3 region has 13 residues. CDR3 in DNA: TGTGCCAGCAGTGACTCGGGCAGTCAGCCCCAGCATTTT. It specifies CASSDSGSQPQHF.

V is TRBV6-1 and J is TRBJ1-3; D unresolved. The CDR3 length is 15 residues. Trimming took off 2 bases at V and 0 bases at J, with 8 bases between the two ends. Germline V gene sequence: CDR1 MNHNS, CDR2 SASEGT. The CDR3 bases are TGTGCCAGCAGTGAAAGGGTCGACTCTGGAAACACCATATATTTT. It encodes CASSERVDSGNTIYF.

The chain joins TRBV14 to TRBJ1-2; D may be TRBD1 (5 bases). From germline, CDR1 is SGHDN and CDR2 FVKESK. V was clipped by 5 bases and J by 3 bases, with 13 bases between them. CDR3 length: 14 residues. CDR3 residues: CASSTGRAYYGYTF. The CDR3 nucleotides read TGTGCCAGCAGCACAGGACGGGCTTACTATGGCTACACCTTC.

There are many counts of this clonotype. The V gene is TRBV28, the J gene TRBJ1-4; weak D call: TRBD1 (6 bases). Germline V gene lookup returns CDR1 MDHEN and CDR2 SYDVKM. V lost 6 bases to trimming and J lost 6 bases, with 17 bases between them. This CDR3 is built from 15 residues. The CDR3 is CASRGPDRFYEKLFF. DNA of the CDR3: TGTGCCAGCAGGGGACCCGACAGGTTCTATGAAAAACTGTTTTTT.

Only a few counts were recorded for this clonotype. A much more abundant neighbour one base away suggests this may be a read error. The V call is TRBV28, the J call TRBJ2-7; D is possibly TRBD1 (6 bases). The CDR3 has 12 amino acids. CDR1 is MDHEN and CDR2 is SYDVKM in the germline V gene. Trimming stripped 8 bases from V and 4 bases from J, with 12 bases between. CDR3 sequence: CASGPDSYEQYF. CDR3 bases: TGTGCCAGCGGACCGGACAGTTACGAGCAGTACTTC. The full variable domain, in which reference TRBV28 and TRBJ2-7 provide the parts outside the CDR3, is DVKVTQSSRYLVKRTGEKVFLECVQDMDHENMFWYRQDPGLGLRLIYFSYDVKMKEKGDIPEGYSVSREKKERFSLILESASTNQTSMYLCASGPDSYEQYFGPGTRLTVT.

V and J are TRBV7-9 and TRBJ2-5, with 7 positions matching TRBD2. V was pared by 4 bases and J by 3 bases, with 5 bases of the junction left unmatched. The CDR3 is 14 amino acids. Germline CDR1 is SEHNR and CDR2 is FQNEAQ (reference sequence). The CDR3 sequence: CASSSAGREETQYF. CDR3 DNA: TGTGCCAGCAGCTCAGCTGGGAGGGAAGAGACCCAGTACTTC.

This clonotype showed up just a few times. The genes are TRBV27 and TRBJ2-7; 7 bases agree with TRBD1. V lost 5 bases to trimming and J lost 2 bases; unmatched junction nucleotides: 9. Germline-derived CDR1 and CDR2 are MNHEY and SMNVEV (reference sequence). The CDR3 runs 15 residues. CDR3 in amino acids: CASSQITGVAYEQYF. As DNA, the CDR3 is TGTGCCAGCAGTCAGATTACAGGGGTCGCCTACGAGCAGTACTTC.

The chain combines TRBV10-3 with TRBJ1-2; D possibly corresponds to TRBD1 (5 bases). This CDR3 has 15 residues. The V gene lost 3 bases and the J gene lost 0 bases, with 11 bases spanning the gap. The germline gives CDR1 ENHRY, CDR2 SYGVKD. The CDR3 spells CAISEQQVPNYGYTF. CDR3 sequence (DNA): TGTGCCATCAGTGAACAACAGGTCCCTAACTATGGCTACACCTTC.

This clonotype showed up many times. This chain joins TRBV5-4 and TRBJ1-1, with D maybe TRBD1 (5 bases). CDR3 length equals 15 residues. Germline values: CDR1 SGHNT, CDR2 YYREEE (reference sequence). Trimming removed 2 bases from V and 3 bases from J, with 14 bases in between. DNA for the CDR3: TGTGCCAGCAGCTTTGGGGGGGTGATCGACACTGAAGCTTTCTTT. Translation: CASSFGGVIDTEAFF.

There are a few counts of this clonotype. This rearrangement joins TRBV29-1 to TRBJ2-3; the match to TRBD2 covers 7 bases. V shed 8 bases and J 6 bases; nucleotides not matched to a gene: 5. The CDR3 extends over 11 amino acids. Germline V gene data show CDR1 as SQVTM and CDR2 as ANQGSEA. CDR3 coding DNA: TGCAGCTCGAGCGGGATGGATACGCAGTATTTT. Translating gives CSSSGMDTQYF.

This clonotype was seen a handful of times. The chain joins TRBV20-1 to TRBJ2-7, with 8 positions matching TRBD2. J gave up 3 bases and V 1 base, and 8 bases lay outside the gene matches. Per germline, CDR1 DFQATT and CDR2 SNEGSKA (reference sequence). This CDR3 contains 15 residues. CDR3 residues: CSARGSGSPYYEQYF. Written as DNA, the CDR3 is TGCAGTGCTAGAGGAAGCGGGAGTCCCTACTACGAGCAGTACTTC.

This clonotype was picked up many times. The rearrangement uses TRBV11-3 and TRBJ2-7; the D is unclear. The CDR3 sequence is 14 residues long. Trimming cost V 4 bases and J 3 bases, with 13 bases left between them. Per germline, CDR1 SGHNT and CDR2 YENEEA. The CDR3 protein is CASSSDTQDYEQYF. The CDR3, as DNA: TGTGCCAGCAGCTCTGACACCCAAGACTACGAGCAGTACTTC.

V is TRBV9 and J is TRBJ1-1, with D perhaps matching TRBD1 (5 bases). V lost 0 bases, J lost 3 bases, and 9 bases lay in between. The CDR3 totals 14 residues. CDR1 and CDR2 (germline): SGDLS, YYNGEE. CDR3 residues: CASSVAGQDTEAFF. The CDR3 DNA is TGTGCCAGCAGCGTAGCAGGGCAGGACACTGAAGCTTTCTTT.

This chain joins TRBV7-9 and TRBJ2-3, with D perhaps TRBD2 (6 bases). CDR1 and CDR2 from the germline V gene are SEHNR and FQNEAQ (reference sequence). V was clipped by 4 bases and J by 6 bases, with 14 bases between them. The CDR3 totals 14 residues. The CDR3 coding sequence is TGTGCCAGCAGCTCCGATGGAGGGAGGGATACGCAGTATTTT. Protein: CASSSDGGRDTQYF.

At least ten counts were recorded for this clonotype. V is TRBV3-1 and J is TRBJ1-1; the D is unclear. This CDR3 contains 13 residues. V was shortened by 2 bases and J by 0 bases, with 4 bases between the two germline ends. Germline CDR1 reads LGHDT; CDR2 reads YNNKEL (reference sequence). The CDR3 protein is CASSQQVNTEAFF. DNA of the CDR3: TGTGCCAGCAGCCAACAGGTGAACACTGAAGCTTTCTTT.

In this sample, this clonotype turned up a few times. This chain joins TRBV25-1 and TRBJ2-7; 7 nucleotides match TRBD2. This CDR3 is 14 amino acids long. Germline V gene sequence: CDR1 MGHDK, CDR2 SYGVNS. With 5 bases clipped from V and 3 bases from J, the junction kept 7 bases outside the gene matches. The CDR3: CASSPAGRLYEQYF. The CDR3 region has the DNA TGTGCCAGCAGTCCAGCGGGACGCCTCTACGAGCAGTACTTC.

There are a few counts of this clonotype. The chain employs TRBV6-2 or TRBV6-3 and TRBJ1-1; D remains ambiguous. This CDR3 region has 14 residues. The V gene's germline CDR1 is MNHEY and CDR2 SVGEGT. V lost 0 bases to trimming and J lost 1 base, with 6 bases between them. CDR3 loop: CASSYSWGNTEAFF. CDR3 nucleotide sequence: TGTGCCAGCAGTTACTCGTGGGGGAACACTGAAGCTTTCTTT.

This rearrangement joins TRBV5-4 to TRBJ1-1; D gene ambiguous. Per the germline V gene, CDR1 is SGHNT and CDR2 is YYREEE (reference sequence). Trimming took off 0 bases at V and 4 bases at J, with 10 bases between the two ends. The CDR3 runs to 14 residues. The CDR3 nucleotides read TGTGCCAGCAGCTTGGCCGGGAGGGCCACTGAAGCTTTCTTT. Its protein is CASSLAGRATEAFF.

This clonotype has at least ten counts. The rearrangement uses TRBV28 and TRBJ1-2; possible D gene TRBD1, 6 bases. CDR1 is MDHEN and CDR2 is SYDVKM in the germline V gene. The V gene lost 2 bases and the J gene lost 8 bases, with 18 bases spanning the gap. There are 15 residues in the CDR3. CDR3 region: CASSLRMSGGGGYTF. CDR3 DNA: TGTGCCAGCAGTTTACGCATGTCGGGGGGCGGAGGCTACACCTTC.

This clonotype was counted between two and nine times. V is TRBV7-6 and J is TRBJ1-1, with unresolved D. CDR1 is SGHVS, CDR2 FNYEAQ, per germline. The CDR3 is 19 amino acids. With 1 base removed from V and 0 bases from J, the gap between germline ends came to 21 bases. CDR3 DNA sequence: TGTGCCAGCAGCTTAGGCCCTTCGACCTCCGTCCAGATGAACACTGAAGCTTTCTTT. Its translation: CASSLGPSTSVQMNTEAFF. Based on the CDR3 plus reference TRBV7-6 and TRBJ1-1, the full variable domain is GAGVSQSPRYKVTKRGQDVALRCDPISGHVSLYWYRQALGQGPEFLTYFNYEAQQDKSGLPNDRFSAERPEGSISTLTIQRTEQRDSAMYRCASSLGPSTSVQMNTEAFFGQGTRLTVV.

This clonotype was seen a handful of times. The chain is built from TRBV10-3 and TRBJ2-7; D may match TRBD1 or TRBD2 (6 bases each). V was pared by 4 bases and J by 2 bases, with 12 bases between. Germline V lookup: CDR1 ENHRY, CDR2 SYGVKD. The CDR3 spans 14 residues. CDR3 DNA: TGTGCCATCAGTGTGGATGGGGGGCCCTACGAGCAGTACTTC. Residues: CAISVDGGPYEQYF.